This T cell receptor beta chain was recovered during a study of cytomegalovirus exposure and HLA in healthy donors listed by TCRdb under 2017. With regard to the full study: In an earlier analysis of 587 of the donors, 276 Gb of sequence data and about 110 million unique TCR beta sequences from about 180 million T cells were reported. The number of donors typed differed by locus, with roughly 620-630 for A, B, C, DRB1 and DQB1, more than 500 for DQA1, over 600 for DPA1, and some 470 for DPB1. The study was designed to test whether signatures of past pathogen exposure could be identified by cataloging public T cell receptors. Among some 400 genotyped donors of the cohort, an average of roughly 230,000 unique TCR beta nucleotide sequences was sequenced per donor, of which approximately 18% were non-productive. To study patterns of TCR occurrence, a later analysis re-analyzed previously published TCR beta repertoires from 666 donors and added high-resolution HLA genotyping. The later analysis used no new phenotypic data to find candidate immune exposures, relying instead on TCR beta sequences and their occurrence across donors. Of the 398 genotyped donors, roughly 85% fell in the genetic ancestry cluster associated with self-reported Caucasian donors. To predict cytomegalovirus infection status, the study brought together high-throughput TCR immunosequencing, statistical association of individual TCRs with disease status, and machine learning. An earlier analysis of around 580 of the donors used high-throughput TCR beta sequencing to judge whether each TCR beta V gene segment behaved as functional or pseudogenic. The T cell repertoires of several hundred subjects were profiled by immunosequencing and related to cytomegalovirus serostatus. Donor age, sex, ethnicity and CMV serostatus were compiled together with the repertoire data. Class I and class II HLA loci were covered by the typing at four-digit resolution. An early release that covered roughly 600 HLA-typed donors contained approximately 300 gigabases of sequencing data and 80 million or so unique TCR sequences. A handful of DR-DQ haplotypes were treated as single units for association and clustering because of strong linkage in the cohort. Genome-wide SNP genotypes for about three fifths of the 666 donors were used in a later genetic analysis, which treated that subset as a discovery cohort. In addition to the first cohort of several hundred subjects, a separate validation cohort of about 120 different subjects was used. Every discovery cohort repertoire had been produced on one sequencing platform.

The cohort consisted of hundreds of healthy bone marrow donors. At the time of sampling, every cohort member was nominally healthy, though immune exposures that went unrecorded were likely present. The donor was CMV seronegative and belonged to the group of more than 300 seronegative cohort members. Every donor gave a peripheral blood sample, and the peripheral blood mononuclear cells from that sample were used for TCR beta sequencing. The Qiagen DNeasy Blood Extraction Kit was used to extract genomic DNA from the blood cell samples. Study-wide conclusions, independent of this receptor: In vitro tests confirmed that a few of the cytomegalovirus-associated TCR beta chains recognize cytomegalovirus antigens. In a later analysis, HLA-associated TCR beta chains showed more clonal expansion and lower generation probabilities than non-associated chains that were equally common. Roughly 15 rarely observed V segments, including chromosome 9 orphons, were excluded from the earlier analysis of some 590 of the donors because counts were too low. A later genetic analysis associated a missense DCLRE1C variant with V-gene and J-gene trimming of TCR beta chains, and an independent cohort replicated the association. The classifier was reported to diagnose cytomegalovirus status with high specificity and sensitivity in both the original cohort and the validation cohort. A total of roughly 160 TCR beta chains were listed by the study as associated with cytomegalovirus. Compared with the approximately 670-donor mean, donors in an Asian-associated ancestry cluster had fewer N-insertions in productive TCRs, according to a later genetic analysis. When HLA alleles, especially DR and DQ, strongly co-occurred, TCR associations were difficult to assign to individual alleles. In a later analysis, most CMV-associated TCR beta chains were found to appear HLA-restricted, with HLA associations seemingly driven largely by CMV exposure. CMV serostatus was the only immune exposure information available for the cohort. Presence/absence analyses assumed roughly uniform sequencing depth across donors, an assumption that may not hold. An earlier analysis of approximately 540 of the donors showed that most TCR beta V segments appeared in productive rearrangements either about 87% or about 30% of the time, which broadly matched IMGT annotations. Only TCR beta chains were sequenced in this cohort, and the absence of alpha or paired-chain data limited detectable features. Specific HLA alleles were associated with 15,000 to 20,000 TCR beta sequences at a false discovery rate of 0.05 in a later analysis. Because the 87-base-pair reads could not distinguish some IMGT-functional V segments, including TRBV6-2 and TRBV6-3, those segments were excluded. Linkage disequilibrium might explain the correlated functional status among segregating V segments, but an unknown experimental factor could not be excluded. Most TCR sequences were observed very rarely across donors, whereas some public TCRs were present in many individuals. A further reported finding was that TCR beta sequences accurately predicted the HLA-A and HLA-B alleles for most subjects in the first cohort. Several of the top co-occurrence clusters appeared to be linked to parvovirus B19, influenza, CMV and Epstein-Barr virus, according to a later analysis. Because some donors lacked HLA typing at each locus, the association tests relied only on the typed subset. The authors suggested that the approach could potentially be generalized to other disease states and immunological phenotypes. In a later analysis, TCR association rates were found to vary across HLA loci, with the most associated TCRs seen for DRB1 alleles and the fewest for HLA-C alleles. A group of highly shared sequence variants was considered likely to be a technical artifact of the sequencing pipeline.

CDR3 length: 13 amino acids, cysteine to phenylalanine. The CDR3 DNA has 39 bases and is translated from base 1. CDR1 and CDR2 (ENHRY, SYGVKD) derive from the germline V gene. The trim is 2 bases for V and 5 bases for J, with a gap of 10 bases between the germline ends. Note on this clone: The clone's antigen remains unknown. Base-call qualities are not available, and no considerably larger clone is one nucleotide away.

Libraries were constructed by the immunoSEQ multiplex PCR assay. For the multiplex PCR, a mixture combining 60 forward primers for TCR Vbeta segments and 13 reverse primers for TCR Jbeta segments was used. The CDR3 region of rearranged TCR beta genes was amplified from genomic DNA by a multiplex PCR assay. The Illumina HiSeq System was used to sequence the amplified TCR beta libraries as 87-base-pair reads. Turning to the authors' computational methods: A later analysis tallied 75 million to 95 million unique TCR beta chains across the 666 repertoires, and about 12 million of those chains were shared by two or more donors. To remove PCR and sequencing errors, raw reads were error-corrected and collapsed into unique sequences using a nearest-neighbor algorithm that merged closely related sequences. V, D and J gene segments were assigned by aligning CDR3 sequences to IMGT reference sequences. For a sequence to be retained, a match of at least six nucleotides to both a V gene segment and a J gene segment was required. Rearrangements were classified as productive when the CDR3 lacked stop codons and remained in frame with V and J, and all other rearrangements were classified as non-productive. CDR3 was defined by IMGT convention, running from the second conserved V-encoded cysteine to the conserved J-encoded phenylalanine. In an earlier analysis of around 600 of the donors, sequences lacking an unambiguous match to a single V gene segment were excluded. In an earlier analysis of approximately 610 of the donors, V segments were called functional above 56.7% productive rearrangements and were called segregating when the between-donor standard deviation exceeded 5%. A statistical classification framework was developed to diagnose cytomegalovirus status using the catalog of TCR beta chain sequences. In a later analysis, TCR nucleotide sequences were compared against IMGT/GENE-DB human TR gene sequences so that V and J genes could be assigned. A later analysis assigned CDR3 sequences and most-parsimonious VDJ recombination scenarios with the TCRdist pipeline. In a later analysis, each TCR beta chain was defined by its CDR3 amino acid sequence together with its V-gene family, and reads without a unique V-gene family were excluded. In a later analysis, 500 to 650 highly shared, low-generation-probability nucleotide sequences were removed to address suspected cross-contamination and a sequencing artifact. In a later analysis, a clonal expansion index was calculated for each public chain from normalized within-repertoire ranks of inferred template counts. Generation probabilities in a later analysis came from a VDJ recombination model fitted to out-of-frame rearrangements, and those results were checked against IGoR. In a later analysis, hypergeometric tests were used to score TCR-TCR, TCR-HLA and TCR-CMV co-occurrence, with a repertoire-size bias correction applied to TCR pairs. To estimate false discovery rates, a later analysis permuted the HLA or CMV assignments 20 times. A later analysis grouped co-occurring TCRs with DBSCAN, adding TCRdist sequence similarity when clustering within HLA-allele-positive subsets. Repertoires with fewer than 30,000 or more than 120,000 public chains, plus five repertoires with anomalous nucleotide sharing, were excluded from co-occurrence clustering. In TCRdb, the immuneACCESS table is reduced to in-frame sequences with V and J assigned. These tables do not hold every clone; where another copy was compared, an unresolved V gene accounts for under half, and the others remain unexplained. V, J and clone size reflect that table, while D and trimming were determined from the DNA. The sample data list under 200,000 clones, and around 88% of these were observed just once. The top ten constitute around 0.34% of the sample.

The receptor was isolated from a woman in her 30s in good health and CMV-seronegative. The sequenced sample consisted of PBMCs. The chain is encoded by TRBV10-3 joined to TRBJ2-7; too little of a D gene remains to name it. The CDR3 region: CAISEAGMDEQYF. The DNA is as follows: TGTGCCATCAGTGAGGCAGGTATGGACGAGCAGTACTTC.